The 27 T cell receptor beta chains reported below all come from one sample, sequenced in a study of OX40 agonist ivuxolimab in advanced cancers. Profiled with immunoSEQ multiplex PCR; TCRdb holds only in-frame clones, not every one. The sample shows about 81,000 clones, around nine tenths of them seen only once. Sequenced material: CD4+ or CD8+ T cells sorted from blood, taken in a trial of the OX40 agonist ivuxolimab. Receptors were obtained from an adult with an advanced solid tumor such as melanoma, head and neck, liver or kidney cancer.

This clone was found a few times. The chain employs TRBV28 and TRBJ1-5, with D maybe TRBD1 (5 bases). There are 15 residues in the CDR3. V lost 3 bases and J lost 6, with 15 bases in between. The germline V gene encodes CDR1 MDHEN and CDR2 SYDVKM. The CDR3 loop reads CASSFPGLVSQPQHF. CDR3 nucleotide sequence: TGTGCCAGCAGTTTCCCGGGGCTGGTAAGTCAGCCCCAGCATTTT.

This chain uses TRBV5-5 with TRBJ1-1; 10 bases agree with TRBD1. Germline V gives CDR1 SGHKS, CDR2 YYEKEE (reference sequence). V lost 4 bases and J lost 3; bases outside the gene matches: 6. The CDR3 is made up of 15 amino acids. The CDR3: CASSPQTGGYTEAFF. Written as DNA, the CDR3 is TGTGCCAGCAGCCCACAGACAGGGGGCTACACTGAAGCTTTCTTT.

The CDR3 protein is CASSLHHTGPYEQYF. The CDR3 region has the DNA TGCGCCAGCAGCTTGCACCACACAGGGCCTTACGAGCAGTACTTC. V and J are TRBV5-1 and TRBJ2-7; perhaps TRBD1 as D (6 bases). Trimming stripped 1 base from V and 4 bases from J, with 15 bases between. The V gene's germline CDR1 is SGHRS and CDR2 YFSETQ. CDR3 length equals 15 residues.

J is TRBJ1-2 and V is TRBV7-2; D is perhaps TRBD1 (6 bases). The CDR3 contains 14 residues. The V gene's germline CDR1 is SGHTA and CDR2 FQGNSA. V lost 5 bases to trimming and J lost 6 bases, with 16 bases between them. CDR3 coding DNA: TGTGCCAGCAGCCGAATACAGGGCCGGGATGGCTACACCTTC. Its protein is CASSRIQGRDGYTF.

V and J are TRBV5-6 and TRBJ1-1; maybe TRBD1 (5 bases). This CDR3 has 15 residues. CDR1 and CDR2 from the germline V gene are SGHDT and YYEEEE. The ends were cut back, 4 bases at V and 4 bases at J, with 17 bases in the middle. The CDR3 region is CASSRGGAGLTEAFF. The CDR3 nucleotides are TGTGCCAGCAGCAGAGGAGGAGCGGGGCTCACTGAAGCTTTCTTT.

This chain joins TRBV11-2 and TRBJ1-1; no reliable D call. V lost 5 bases and J lost 4, with 20 bases in between. From germline, CDR1 is SGHAT and CDR2 FQNNGV. This CDR3 is 16 amino acids long. CDR3 loop: CASSPRPTGRGTEAFF. The CDR3 DNA reads TGTGCCAGCAGCCCACGACCAACTGGACGGGGCACTGAAGCTTTCTTT.

This clone has just one count. The J gene is TRBJ1-5, the V gene TRBV19; possibly TRBD1 for D (6 bases). The ends were cut back, 7 bases at V and 3 bases at J, with 16 bases in the middle. Germline V gene lookup returns CDR1 LNHDA and CDR2 SQIVND (reference sequence). This CDR3 comprises 15 residues. In DNA, the CDR3 is TGTGCCAGTATCAATAGTTGGGACACCAATCAGCCCCAGCATTTT. It specifies CASINSWDTNQPQHF.

The chain carries TRBV6-6 and TRBJ1-5, with D maybe TRBD1 (6 bases). This CDR3 spans 16 amino acids. V lost 4 bases to trimming and J lost 2 bases, with 15 bases between them. The germline V gene has CDR1 MNHNY and CDR2 SVGAGI (reference sequence). The CDR3 nucleotides read TGTGCCAGCAGTTCAACAGGGATTTGGGGCAATCAGCCCCAGCATTTT. Residues: CASSSTGIWGNQPQHF.

This sequence joins TRBV10-1 and TRBJ2-3; D is possibly TRBD2 (7 bases). The V end was cut by 6 bases, the J end by 1 base, with 11 bases between. The CDR3 covers 14 residues. The germline gives CDR1 WNHNN, CDR2 SYGVQD (reference sequence). The CDR3 protein is CASSGGPGTDTQYF. CDR3 sequence (DNA): TGCGCCAGCAGCGGGGGGCCCGGCACAGATACGCAGTATTTT.

The chain has TRBV7-9 and TRBJ2-2; 11 nucleotides align to TRBD2. V shed 4 bases and J 6 bases; nucleotides not matched to a gene: 4. The CDR3 runs 15 residues. Germline-derived CDR1 and CDR2 are SEHNR and FQNEAQ (reference sequence). The CDR3 bases are TGTGCCAGCAGCTATAGCGGGGGGGCCTCCGGGGAGCTGTTTTTT. It specifies CASSYSGGASGELFF.

This chain links TRBV28 with TRBJ1-4, with 7 bases matching TRBD1. Germline V gene data show CDR1 as MDHEN and CDR2 as SYDVKM. The trim removed 6 bases at V and 8 bases at J, leaving 9 bases unmatched. The CDR3 is 14 amino acids. The CDR3: CASSPGGSREKLFF. In nucleotides, the CDR3 is TGTGCCAGCAGCCCAGGGGGTTCGAGGGAAAAACTGTTTTTT.

The chain has TRBV7-8 and TRBJ1-1, with TRBD1 matching 8 bases. Germline lookup yields CDR1 SGHVS and CDR2 FQNEAQ. The CDR3 spans 15 residues. V gave up 4 bases and J gave up 11 bases; unmatched junction bases: 15. The CDR3 region is CASSYYSGGDDAAFF. DNA of the CDR3: TGTGCCAGCAGCTACTACTCAGGGGGCGATGATGCCGCTTTCTTT.

The chain couples TRBV5-1 to TRBJ1-1, with 7 bases lining up with TRBD1. Germline CDR1 is SGHRS and CDR2 is YFSETQ. The CDR3 runs 14 residues. J gave up 4 bases and V 0 bases, and 3 bases lay outside the gene matches. DNA for the CDR3: TGCGCCAGCAGCTTGGAAGGGGGCAGCACTGAAGCTTTCTTT. It is translated as CASSLEGGSTEAFF.

In DNA form, the CDR3 reads TGTGCCAGCAGTGAAGGCACACCGGACACCATATATTTT. It yields the protein CASSEGTPDTIYF. The rearrangement joins TRBV6-1 to TRBJ1-3; D remains ambiguous. Trimming shortened V by 1 base and J by 8 bases, and 9 bases separated the two germline ends. Germline values: CDR1 MNHNS, CDR2 SASEGT. The CDR3 covers 13 residues.

The chain combines TRBV7-3 with TRBJ2-5; D is unclear. In germline, CDR1 is SGHTA, CDR2 FQGTGA. The CDR3 sequence is 13 residues long. The ends were cut back, 2 bases at V and 1 base at J, with 5 bases in the middle. CDR3 protein: CASSLSSQETQYF. The CDR3 coding sequence is TGTGCCAGCAGCTTATCTAGCCAAGAGACCCAGTACTTC.

This sequence joins TRBV19 and TRBJ2-5; D unresolved. The CDR3 runs 14 residues. Trimming stripped 6 bases from V and 5 bases from J, with 16 bases between. Germline CDR1 LNHDA, CDR2 SQIVND (reference sequence). The CDR3 sequence: CASSRWPAAETQYF. In DNA form, the CDR3 reads TGTGCCAGTAGCCGTTGGCCCGCGGCGGAGACCCAGTACTTC.

The chain uses TRBV4-1 and TRBJ1-1, with D possibly matching TRBD1 (5 bases). The CDR3 loop spans 14 amino acids. Germline V gene lookup returns CDR1 MGHRA and CDR2 YSYEKL. Trimming removed 1 base at V and 4 bases at J, with 10 bases between. The CDR3 protein is CASSQGQGITEAFF. DNA of the CDR3: TGCGCCAGCAGCCAAGGGCAGGGTATCACTGAAGCTTTCTTT.

CDR3 nucleotide sequence: TGTGCCATCCCTCGGGGACCGAACACCGGGGAGCTGTTTTTT. Encoded protein: CAIPRGPNTGELFF. The chain joins TRBV18 to TRBJ2-2, with D perhaps assigned TRBD1 or TRBD2 (5 bases each). Germline assignment: CDR1 KGHSH and CDR2 LQKENI. The V end lost 10 bases, the J end lost 0 bases, and 12 bases lay between the germline ends. The CDR3 is made up of 14 amino acids.

The rearrangement joins TRBV18 to TRBJ1-3, with D uncertain. This CDR3 is 15 amino acids long. Between the trimmed V and J ends, which lost 3 bases and 0 bases, there was a span of 9 bases. CDR1 and CDR2 (germline): KGHSH, LQKENI. The chain's CDR3 is CASSPGPSSGNTIYF. The CDR3 bases are TGTGCCAGCTCACCCGGACCCTCCTCTGGAAACACCATATATTTT. Based on the CDR3 plus reference TRBV18 and TRBJ1-3, the full variable domain is NAGVMQNPRHLVRRRGQEARLRCSPMKGHSHVYWYRQLPEEGLKFMVYLQKENIIDESGMPKERFSAEFPKEGPSILRIQQVVRGDSAAYFCASSPGPSSGNTIYFGEGSWLTVV.

The sample holds one count of this clone. The chain employs TRBV28 and TRBJ1-5; 7 bases fit TRBD1. The ends lost 6 bases at V and 9 bases at J; junction bases unmatched: 11. CDR1 is MDHEN and CDR2 is SYDVKM in the germline V gene. This CDR3 is 14 amino acids long. The CDR3 nucleotides read TGTGCCAGCAGGCGGGGACAGATCCCCAGGCCCCAGCATTTT. It is translated as CASRRGQIPRPQHF.

The count of this clone is one. CDR3 region: CASTHPGSDGGYTF. CDR3 coding DNA: TGTGCCAGCACCCATCCCGGGTCAGATGGGGGCTACACCTTC. The chain carries TRBV28 and TRBJ1-2; D unresolved. V lost 7 bases and J lost 8, with 20 bases in between. Germline CDR1 MDHEN, CDR2 SYDVKM. CDR3 length: 14 residues.

Concerning this clone itself: A junction boundary mismatches the germline segment, possibly from a read error. This chain uses TRBV6-6 with TRBJ1-2; D unclear. CDR1 and CDR2 from the germline V gene are MNHNY and SVGAGI (reference sequence). The CDR3 is 12 amino acids. The CDR3 DNA is TGTGCCAGCAGCCGGACTAACCATGGCTACACCTTC. This sequence encodes CASSRTNHGYTF.

The chain recombines TRBV7-2 with TRBJ1-2, with a weak D call TRBD1 (6 bases). Germline V gives CDR1 SGHTA, CDR2 FQGNSA. This CDR3 comprises 15 residues. Trimming removed 1 base from V and 0 bases from J, with 9 bases in between. This CDR3 reads CASSLVGGPNYGYTF. CDR3 sequence (DNA): TGTGCCAGCAGCTTAGTGGGGGGGCCTAACTATGGCTACACCTTC.

This chain joins TRBV7-3 and TRBJ2-7; possible D gene TRBD2, 5 bases. Germline-derived CDR1 and CDR2 are SGHTA and FQGTGA. The V and J ends lost 5 bases and 6 bases respectively, with 11 bases between them. The CDR3 has 12 amino acids. The CDR3 is CASSLREGEQYF. The CDR3 DNA reads as TGTGCCAGCAGCCTTCGGGAAGGCGAGCAGTACTTC.

This clone was counted between two and nine times. The chain has TRBV7-2 and TRBJ2-2; no clear D. The CDR3 has 14 residues. The V and J ends lost 1 base and 0 bases respectively, with 3 bases between them. Germline CDR1 SGHTA, CDR2 FQGNSA. The CDR3 region has the DNA TGTGCCAGCAGCTTAGACCCGAACACCGGGGAGCTGTTTTTT. Translating gives CASSLDPNTGELFF.

The chain couples TRBV2 to TRBJ1-1; D is undetermined. V lost 7 bases to trimming and J lost 5 bases, with 14 bases between them. The CDR3 spans 13 residues. Germline CDR1 reads SNHLY; CDR2 reads FYNNEI. The CDR3 here is CASKDLGNTEAFF. CDR3 coding DNA: TGTGCCAGCAAAGACTTAGGGAATACTGAAGCTTTCTTT.

The chain carries TRBV5-1 and TRBJ2-3; 11 bases map to TRBD2. With 3 bases clipped from V and 2 bases from J, the junction kept 8 bases outside the gene matches. Germline lookup yields CDR1 SGHRS and CDR2 YFSETQ. This CDR3 comprises 17 residues. The CDR3 sequence: CASSSSLAGAPTDTQYF. In DNA, the CDR3 is TGCGCCAGCAGCTCTTCACTAGCGGGGGCCCCCACAGATACGCAGTATTTT. Using reference TRBV5-1 and TRBJ2-3 for the parts outside the CDR3, the full variable domain is KAGVTQTPRYLIKTRGQQVTLSCSPISGHRSVSWYQQTPGQGLQFLFEYFSETQRNKGNFPGRFSGRQFSNSRSEMNVSTLELGDSALYLCASSSSLAGAPTDTQYFGPGTRLTVL.